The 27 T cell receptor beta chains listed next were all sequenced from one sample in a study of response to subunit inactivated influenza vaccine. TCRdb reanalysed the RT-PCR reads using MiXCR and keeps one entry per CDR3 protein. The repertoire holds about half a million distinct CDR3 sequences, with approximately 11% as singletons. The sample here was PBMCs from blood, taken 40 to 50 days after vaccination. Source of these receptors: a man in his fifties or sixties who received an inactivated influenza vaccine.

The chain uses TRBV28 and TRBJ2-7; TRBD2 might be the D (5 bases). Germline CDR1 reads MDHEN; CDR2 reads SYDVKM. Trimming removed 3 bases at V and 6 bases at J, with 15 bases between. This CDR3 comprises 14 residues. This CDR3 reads CASSFGIPLPEQYF. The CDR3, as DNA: TGTGCCAGCAGTTTCGGGATACCCCTCCCCGAGCAGTACTTC.

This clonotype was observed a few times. CDR3 sequence: CASSLALGGADTQYF. DNA for the CDR3: TGCGCCAGCAGCTTGGCTCTGGGGGGCGCAGATACGCAGTATTTT. The V and J genes are TRBV5-1 and TRBJ2-3; D is possibly TRBD1 or TRBD2 (6 bases each). CDR1 is SGHRS and CDR2 is YFSETQ in the germline V gene. The CDR3 length is 15 residues. V lost 0 bases to trimming and J lost 4 bases, with 12 bases between them.

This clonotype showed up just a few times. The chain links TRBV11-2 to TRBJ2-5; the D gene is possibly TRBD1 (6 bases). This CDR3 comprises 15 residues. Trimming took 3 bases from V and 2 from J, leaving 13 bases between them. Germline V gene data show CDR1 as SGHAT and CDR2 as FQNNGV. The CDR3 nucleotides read TGTGCCAGCAGCTTTGGGACACACTCACAAGAGACCCAGTACTTC. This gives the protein CASSFGTHSQETQYF. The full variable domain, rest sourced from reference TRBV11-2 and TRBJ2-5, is EAGVAQSPRYKIIEKRQSVAFWCNPISGHATLYWYQQILGQGPKLLIQFQNNGVVDDSQLPKDRFSAERLKGVDSTLKIQPAKLEDSAVYLCASSFGTHSQETQYFGPGTRLLVL.

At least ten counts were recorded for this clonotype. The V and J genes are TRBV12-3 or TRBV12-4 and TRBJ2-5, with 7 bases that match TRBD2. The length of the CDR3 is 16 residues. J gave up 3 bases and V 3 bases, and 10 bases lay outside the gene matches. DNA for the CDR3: TGTGCCAGCAGTTTTCCCCTAGGCGCGGGGGAAGAGACCCAGTACTTC. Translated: CASSFPLGAGEETQYF.

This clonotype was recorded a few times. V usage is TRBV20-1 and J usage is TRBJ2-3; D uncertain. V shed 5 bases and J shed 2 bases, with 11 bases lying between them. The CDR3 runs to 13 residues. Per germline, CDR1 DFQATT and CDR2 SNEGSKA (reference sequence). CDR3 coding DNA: TGCAGTGCTTTCAGGAGTGCCACAGATACGCAGTATTTT. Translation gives CSAFRSATDTQYF.

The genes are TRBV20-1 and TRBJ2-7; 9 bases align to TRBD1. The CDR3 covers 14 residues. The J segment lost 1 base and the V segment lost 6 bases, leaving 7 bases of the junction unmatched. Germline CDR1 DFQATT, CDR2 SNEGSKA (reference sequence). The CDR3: CSAATGGASYEQYF. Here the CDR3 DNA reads TGCAGTGCGGCAACAGGGGGCGCGTCCTACGAGCAGTACTTC.

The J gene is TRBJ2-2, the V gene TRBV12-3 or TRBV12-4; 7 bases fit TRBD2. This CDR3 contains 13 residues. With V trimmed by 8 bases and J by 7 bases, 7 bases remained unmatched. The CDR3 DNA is TGTGCCAGCGGGGGGGGGTGGATCGGGGAGCTGTTTTTT. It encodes CASGGGWIGELFF.

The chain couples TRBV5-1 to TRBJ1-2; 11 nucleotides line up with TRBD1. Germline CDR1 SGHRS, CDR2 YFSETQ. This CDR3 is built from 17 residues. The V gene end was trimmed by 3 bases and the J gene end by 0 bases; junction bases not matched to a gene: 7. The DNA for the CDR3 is TGCGCCAGCAGCTCTGGGACAGGGGGTCGAACTAACTATGGCTACACCTTC. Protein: CASSSGTGGRTNYGYTF. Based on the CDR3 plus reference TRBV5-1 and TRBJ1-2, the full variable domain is KAGVTQTPRYLIKTRGQQVTLSCSPISGHRSVSWYQQTPGQGLQFLFEYFSETQRNKGNFPGRFSGRQFSNSRSEMNVSTLELGDSALYLCASSSGTGGRTNYGYTFGSGTRLTVV.

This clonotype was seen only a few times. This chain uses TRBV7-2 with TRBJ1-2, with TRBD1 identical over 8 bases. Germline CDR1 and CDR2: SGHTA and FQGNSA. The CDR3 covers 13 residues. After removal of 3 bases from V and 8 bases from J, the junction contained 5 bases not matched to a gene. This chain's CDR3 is CASSLGQAGGYTF. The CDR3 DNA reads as TGTGCCAGCAGCTTGGGACAGGCCGGGGGCTACACCTTC.

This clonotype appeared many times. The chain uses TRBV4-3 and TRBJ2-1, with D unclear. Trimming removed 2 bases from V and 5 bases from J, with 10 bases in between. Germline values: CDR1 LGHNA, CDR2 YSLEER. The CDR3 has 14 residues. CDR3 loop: CASSQHLRDNEQFF. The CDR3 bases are TGCGCCAGCAGCCAACATTTAAGGGACAATGAGCAGTTCTTC.

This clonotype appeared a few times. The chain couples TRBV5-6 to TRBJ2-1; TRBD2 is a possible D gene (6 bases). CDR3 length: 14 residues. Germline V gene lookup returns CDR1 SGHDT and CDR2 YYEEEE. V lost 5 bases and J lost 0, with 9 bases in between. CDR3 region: CASSGGVSYNEQFF. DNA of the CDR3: TGTGCCAGCAGTGGCGGGGTCTCCTACAATGAGCAGTTCTTC.

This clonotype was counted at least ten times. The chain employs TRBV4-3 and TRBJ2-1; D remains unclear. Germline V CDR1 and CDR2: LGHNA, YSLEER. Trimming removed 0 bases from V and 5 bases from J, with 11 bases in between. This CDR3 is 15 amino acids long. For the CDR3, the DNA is TGCGCCAGCAGCCAAGACGGGCTAGTTAACAATGAGCAGTTCTTC. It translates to CASSQDGLVNNEQFF.

The CDR3 sequence: CSAPGTTNEKLFF. CDR3 bases: TGCAGTGCTCCCGGTACAACTAATGAAAAACTGTTTTTT. V usage is TRBV20-1 and J usage is TRBJ1-4; D not resolved. The CDR3 runs to 13 residues. Germline CDR1 reads DFQATT; CDR2 reads SNEGSKA (reference sequence). V was shortened by 5 bases and J by 0 bases, with 7 bases between the two germline ends.

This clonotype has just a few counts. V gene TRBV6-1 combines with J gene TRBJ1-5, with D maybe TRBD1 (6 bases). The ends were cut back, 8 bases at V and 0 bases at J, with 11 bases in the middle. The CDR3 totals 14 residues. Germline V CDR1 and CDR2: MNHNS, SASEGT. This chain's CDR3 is CASGQGYSNQPQHF. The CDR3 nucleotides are TGTGCCAGCGGCCAGGGGTATAGCAATCAGCCCCAGCATTTT.

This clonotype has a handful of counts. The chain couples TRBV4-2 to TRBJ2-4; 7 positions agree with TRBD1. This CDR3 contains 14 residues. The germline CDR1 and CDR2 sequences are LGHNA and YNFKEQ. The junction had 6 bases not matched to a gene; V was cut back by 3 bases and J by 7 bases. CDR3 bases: TGTGCCAGCAGCCAGGGCGCCAGGGGGAACATTCAGTACTTC. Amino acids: CASSQGARGNIQYF.

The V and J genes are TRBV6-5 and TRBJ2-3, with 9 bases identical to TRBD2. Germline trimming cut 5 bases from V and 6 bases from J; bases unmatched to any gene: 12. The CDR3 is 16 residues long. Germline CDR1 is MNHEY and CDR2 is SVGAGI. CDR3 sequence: CASSLIQGLAGDTQYF. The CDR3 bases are TGTGCCAGCAGTCTAATCCAGGGACTAGCCGGCGATACGCAGTATTTT.

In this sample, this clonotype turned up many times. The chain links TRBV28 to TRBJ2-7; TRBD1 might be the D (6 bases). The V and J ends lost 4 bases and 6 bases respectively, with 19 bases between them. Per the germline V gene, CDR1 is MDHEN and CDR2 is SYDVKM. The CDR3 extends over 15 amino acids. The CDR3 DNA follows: TGTGCCAGCAGTTCCCGAAAGGACAGTTTTGGCGAGCAGTACTTC. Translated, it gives CASSSRKDSFGEQYF.

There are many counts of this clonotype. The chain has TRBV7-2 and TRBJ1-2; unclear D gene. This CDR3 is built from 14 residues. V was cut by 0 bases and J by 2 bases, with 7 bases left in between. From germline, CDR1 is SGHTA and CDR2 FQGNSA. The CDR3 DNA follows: TGTGCCAGCAGCTTAGCCGGCAGAAACTATGGCTACACCTTC. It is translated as CASSLAGRNYGYTF.

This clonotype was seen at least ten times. For the CDR3, the DNA is TGCAGCGCGGCGACAGGGGGGAACTATGGCTACACCTTC. It specifies CSAATGGNYGYTF. This rearrangement joins TRBV29-1 to TRBJ1-2; 9 bases are shared with TRBD1. CDR3 length: 13 residues. The junction had 5 bases not matched to a gene; V was cut back by 7 bases and J by 2 bases. Germline V gene lookup returns CDR1 SQVTM and CDR2 ANQGSEA.

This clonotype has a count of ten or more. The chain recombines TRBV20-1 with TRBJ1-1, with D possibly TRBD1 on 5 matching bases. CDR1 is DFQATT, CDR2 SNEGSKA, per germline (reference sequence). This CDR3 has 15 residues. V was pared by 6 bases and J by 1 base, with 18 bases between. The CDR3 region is CSAPEATGKNTEAFF. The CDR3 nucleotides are TGCAGTGCGCCGGAGGCCACAGGAAAGAACACTGAAGCTTTCTTT.

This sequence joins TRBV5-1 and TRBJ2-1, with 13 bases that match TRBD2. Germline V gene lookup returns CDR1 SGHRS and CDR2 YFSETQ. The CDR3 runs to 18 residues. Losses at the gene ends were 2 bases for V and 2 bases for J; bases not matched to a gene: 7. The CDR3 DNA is TGCGCCAGCAGCTTCGGGACTAGCGGGGTAGCGGCCTACAATGAGCAGTTCTTC. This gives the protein CASSFGTSGVAAYNEQFF.

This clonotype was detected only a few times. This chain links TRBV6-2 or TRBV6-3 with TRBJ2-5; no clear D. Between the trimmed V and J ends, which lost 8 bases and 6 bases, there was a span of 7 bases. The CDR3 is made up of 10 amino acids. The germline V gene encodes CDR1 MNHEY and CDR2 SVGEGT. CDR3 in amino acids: CASGMKTQYF. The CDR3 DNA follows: TGTGCCAGCGGTATGAAGACCCAGTACTTC.

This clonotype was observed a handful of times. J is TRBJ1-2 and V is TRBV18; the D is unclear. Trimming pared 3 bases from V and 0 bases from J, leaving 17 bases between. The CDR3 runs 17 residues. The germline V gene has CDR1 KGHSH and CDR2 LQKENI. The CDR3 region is CASSPTAARGSNYGYTF. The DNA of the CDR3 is TGTGCCAGCTCACCTACCGCTGCCCGAGGGTCTAACTATGGCTACACCTTC.

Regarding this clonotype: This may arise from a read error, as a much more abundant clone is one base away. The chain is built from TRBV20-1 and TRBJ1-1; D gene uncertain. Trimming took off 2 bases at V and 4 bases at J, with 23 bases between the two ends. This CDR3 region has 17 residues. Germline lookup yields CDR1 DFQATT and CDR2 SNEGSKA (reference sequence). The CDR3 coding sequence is TGCAGTGCTAGACTCACGCTACGCAGACGAAACATCACTGAAGCTTTCTTT. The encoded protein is CSARLTLRRRNITEAFF.

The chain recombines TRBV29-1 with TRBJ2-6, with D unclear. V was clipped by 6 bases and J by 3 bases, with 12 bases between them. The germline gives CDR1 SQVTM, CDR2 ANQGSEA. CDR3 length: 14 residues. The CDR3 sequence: CSVYAYRGANVLTF. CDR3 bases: TGCAGCGTCTATGCTTACCGTGGGGCCAACGTCCTGACTTTC.

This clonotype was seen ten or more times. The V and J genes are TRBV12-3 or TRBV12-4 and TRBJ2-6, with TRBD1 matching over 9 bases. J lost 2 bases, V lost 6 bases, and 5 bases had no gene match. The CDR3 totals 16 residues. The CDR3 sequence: CASRRTGVPGANVLTF. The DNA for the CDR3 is TGTGCCAGCAGACGGACAGGGGTTCCTGGGGCCAACGTCCTGACTTTC.

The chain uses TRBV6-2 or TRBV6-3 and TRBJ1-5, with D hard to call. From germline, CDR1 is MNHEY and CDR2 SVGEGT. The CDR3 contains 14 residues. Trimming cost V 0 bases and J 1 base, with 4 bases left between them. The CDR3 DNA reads TGTGCCAGCAGTTACTCGTTCAGCAATCAGCCCCAGCATTTT. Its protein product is CASSYSFSNQPQHF.